This TCR beta chain emerged from a study of Ad26.COV2.S vaccination and SARS-CoV-2 variants. Study-wide points: Spike-specific TCR breadth was greater after Ad26.COV2.S than placebo. Across vaccine and placebo recipients, the breadth of non-spike TCRs was similar. Marked by substantial breadth, spike-specific CD8+ and CD4+ T cell responses were reportedly seen after vaccination.

Regarding this clone: Its antigen is not known.

The protocol was immunoSEQ multiplex PCR, while the TCRdb copy is restricted to in-frame clones and leaves out a portion. Of more than 400,000 clones in the sample, 92% are singletons; the top ten hold around 1.7%. The V gene end was trimmed by 7 bases and the J gene end by 2 bases; junction bases not matched to a gene: 8. Germline V gene data show CDR1 as SGHAT and CDR2 as FQNNGV. The CDR3 has 14 amino acids. Described treatment: around 19 received Ad26.COV2.S at low or high dose, single or two shots; a few received placebo; per-sample allocation not given. Specimen acquisition occurred on day 63 following the initial vaccine or placebo injection. An Ad26 vector carrying the Wuhan-strain SARS-CoV-2 spike served as the vaccine.

The chain recombines TRBV11-2 with TRBJ2-7; 7 nucleotides align to TRBD1. This TCR was recovered from a person aged 18 to 59 who received the Ad26.COV2.S COVID-19 vaccine or a placebo. Sample: peripheral blood, taken in a trial of Ad26.COV2.S vaccine versus placebo. The DNA of the CDR3 is TGTGCCAGCATAAGGGGGCGGTGGCCCTACGAGCAGTACTTC. Residues: CASIRGRWPYEQYF.